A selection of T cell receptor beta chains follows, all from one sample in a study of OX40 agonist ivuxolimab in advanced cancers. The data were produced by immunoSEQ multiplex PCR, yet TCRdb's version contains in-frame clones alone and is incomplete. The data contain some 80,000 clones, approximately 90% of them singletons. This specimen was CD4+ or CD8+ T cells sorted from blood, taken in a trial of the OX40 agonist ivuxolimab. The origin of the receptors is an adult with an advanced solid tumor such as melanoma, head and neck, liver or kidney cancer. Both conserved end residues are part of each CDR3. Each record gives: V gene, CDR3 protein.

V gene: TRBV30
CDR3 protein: CAWSLRTVREKLFF

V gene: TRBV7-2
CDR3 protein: CASSGRNYGYTF

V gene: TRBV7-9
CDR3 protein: CASSADTGWNEQFF

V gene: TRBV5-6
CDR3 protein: CASLLAGGFYEQYF

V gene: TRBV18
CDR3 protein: CASSPSEDTQYF

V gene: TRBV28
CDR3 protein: CASNYGTNSPLHF

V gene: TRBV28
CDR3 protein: CASGLAGGIEQFF

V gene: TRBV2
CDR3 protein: CASSVLAGTGELFF

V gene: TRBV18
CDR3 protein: CASSPGTKQETQYF

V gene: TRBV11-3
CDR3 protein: CASSPKTGTDTQYF

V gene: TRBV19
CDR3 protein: CASSISRGNEKLFF

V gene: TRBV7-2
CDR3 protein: CASSLGQGAFREQYF

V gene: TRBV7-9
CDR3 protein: CASSFQVSYAGLQFF

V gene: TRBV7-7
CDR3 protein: CASSLSVSDTQYF

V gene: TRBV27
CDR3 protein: CASSFWAGDNEQFF

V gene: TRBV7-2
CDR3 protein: CASSSNGQKNEKLFF

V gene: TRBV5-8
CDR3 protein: CASRPTRIRSGELFF

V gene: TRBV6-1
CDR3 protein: CASLRASTQPQHF

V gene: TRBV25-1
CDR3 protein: CASTRQYSYEQYF

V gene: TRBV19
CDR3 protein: CASTRGTVDSPLHF

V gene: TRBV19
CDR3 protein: CASNPLRAGFYGYTF

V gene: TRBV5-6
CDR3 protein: CASSLRQGMGYTF

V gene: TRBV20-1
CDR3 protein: CSAERENEQYF

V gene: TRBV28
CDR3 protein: CASSFRDRAQGAFF

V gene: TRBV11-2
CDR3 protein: CASSLAGGGETQYF

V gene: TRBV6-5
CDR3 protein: CASRGTGVREKLFF

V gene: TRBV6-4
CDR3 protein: CASSEHSLSYNEQFF

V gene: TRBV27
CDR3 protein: CASKEREVQYF

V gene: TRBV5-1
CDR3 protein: CASSLDYGTQYF

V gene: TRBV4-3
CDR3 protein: CASSQASGRFYEQFF

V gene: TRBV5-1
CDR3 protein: CASSLERVSYNEQFF

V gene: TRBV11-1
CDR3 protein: CASSSKGSTEAFF

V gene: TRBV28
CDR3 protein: CASSSEETQYF

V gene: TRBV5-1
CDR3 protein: CASSLVGLAGVGDTQYF

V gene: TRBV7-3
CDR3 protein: CASSSPTSGRVDTQYF

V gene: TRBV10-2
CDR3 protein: CASSLNTEAFF

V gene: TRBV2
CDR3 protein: CASSSGQPYEQYF

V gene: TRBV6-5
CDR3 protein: CASKISPLSGNTIYF

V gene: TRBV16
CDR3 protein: CASRPRRTGLNQPQHF

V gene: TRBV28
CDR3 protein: CASSSGTVTQYF

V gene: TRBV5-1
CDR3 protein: CASSSTANTGELFF

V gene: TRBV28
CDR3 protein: CASSLSSSGGLTDTQYF

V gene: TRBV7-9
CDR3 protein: CASSLEPLRETQYF

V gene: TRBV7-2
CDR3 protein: CASSLESGLNTGELFF

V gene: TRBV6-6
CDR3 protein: CASSFGTATNEKLFF

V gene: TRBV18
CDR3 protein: CASSPSTTDTQYF

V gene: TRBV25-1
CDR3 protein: CASSRGGYAYNSPLHF

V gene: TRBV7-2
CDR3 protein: CASSLVRPGRSDEQFF

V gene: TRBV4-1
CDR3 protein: CASSQDAGVAGDYEQYF

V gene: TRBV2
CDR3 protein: CASMGFRTGWPGYTF

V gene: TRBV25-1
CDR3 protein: CASSRTDTQYF

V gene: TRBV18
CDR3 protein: CASSPPSGRNTEAFF

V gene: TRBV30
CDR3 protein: CAWSGRTTGELFF

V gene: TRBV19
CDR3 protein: CASSINVRGGTDTQYF

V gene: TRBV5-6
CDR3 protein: CASSLTGDFGEKLFF

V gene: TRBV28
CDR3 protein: CASSPGGQIVNSPLHF

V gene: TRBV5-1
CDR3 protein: CASRHGSWLAGTQETQYF